This T cell receptor beta chain originates from a study of control samples from healthy donors and cancer patients (dated by TCRdb to the early 2020s). From its cysteine to its phenylalanine, the CDR3 spans 12 amino acids. The sequence is cut down to CDR3 DNA, 36 bases in frame from base 1. CDR1 and CDR2 (SGDLS, YYNGEE) derive from the germline V gene. V sheds 4 bases and J sheds 7 bases, leaving 9 bases between their ends. Points on this clone: The antigen it recognizes is unknown. Within one base of it there is no much larger clone, and no base qualities were kept.

Receptor amplification or capture employed the immunoSEQ multiplex PCR assay. The table was pulled from immuneACCESS by TCRdb, which kept in-frame rearrangements only. Such tables lose some clones; where checked, under half of the loss comes from unresolved V genes, and the rest has no known cause. This sample comprises roughly 150,000 clones, approximately 90% of them detected only once. Approximately 0.7% of the sample comes from the top ten. Here the chain combines TRBV9 and TRBJ2-1, with the D segment possibly TRBD1 or TRBD2, each aligning over 5 bases. The sequence derives from a woman in her twenties or thirties in good health. Sequenced input: blood. The sequenced DNA is TGTGCCAGCAGCCAGTGGGGGAATGAGCAGTTCTTC. Its translation reads: CASSQWGNEQFF.